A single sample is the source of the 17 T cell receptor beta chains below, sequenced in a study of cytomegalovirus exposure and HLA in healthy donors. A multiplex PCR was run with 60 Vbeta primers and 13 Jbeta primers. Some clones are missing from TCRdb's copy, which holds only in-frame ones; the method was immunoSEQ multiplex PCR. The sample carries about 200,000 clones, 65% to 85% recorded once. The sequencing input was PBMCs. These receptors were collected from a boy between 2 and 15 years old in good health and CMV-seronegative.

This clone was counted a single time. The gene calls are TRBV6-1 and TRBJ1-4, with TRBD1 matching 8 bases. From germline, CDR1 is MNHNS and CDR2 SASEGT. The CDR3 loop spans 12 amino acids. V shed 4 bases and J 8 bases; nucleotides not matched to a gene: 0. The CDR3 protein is CASSGTGEKLFF. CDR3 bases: TGTGCCAGCAGTGGGACAGGGGAAAAACTGTTTTTT.

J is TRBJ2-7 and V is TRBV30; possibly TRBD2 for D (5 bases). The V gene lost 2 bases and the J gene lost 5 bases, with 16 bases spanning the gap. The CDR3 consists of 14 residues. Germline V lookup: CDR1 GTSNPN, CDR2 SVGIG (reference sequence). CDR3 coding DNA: TGTGCCTGGAGTTTCGGGGAATCCACCCACGAGCAGTACTTC. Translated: CAWSFGESTHEQYF.

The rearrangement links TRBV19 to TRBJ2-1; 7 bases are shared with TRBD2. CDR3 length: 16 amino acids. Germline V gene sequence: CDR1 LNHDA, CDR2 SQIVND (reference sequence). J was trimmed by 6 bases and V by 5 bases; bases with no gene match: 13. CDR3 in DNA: TGTGCCAGTAGTTTCCTAGCGGCGACTCAATCCAATGAGCAGTTCTTC. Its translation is CASSFLAATQSNEQFF.

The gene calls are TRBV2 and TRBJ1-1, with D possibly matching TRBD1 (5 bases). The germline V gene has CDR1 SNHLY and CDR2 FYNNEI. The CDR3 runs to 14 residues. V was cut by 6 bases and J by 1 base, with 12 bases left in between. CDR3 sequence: CASSAQTANTEAFF. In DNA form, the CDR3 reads TGTGCCAGCAGCGCCCAGACAGCGAACACTGAAGCTTTCTTT. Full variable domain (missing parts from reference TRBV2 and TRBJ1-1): EPEVTQTPSHQVTQMGQEVILRCVPISNHLYFYWYRQILGQKVEFLVSFYNNEISEKSEIFDDQFSVERPDGSNFTLKIRSTKLEDSAMYFCASSAQTANTEAFFGQGTRLTVV.

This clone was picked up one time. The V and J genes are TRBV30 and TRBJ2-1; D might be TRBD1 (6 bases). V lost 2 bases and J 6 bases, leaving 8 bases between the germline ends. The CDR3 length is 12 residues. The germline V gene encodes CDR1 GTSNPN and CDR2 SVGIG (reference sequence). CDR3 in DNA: TGTGCCTGGAGTCCAGGGGTCAATGAGCAGTTCTTC. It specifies CAWSPGVNEQFF.

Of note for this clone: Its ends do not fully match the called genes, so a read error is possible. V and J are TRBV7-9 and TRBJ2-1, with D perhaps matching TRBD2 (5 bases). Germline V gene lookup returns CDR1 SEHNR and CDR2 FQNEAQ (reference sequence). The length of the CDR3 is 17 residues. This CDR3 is CSSSFPRGWLAGNEQFF. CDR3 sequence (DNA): TGTTCCAGCAGCTTCCCTAGAGGGTGGCTGGCGGGCAATGAGCAGTTCTTC.

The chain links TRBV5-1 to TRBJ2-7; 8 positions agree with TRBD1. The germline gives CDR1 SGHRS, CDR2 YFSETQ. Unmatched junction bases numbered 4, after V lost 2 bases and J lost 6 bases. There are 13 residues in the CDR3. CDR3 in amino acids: CASSFQDRGEQYF. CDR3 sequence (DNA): TGCGCCAGCAGCTTCCAAGACAGGGGCGAGCAGTACTTC.

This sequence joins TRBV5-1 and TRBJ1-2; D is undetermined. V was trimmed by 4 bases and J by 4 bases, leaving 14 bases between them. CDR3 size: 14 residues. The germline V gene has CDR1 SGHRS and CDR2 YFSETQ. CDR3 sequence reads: CASSPSVLLYGYTF. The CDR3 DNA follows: TGCGCCAGCAGCCCGTCAGTTCTCCTCTATGGCTACACCTTC.

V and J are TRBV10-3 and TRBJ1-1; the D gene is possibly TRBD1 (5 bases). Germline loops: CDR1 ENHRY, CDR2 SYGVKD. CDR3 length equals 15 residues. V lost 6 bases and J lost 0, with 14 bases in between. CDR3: CAIRQGGRMNTEAFF. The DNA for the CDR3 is TGTGCCATCAGGCAGGGAGGGAGGATGAACACTGAAGCTTTCTTT.

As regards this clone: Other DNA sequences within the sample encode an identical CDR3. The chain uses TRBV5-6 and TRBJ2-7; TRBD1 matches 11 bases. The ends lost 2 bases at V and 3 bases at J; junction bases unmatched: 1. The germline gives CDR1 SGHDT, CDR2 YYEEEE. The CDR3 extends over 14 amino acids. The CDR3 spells CASSFGTGGYEQYF. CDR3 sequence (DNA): TGTGCCAGCAGCTTCGGGACAGGGGGCTACGAGCAGTACTTC.

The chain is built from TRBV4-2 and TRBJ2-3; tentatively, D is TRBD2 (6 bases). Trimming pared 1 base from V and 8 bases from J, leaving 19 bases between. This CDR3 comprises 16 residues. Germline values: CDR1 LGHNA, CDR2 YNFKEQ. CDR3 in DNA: TGTGCCAGCAGCCAAGCTGAGGGCCCGGCGGGGACTACGCAGTATTTT. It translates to CASSQAEGPAGTTQYF.

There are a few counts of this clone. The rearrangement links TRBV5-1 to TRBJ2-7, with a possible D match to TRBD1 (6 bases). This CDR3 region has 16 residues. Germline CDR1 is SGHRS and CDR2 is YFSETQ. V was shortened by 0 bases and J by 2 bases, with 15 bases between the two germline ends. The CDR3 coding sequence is TGCGCCAGCAGCTTGGTCGGTGGGGGCCATACCTACGAGCAGTACTTC. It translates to CASSLVGGGHTYEQYF. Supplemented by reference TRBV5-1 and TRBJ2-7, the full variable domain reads KAGVTQTPRYLIKTRGQQVTLSCSPISGHRSVSWYQQTPGQGLQFLFEYFSETQRNKGNFPGRFSGRQFSNSRSEMNVSTLELGDSALYLCASSLVGGGHTYEQYFGPGTRLTVT.

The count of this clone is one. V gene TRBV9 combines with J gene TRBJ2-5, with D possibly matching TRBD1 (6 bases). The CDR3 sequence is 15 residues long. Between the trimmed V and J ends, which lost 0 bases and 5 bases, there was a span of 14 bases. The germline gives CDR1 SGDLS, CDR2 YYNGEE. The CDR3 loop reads CASSVDRGQGETQYF. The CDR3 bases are TGTGCCAGCAGCGTAGACAGAGGCCAGGGGGAGACCCAGTACTTC.

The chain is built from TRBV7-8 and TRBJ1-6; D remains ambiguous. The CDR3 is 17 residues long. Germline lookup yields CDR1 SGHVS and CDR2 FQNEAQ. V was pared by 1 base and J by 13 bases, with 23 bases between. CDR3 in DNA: TGTGCCAGCAGCTTAGGGGTGGGAGGCCAGCCGCCTTTCCCCCTCCACTTT. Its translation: CASSLGVGGQPPFPLHF.

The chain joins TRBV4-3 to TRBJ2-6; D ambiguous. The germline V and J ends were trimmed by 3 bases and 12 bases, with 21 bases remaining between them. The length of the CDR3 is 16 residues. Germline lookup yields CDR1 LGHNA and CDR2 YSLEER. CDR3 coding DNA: TGCGCCAGCAGCCAGCTTCTCTCTATCAACACGGGCGTCCTGACTTTC. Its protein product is CASSQLLSINTGVLTF.

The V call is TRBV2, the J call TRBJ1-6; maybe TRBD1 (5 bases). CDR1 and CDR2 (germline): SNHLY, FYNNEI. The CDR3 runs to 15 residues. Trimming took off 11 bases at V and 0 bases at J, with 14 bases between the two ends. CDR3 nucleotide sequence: TGTGCCGGAAGACAGTTGAGCTCCTATAATTCACCCCTCCACTTT. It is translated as CAGRQLSSYNSPLHF.

The CDR3 reads CASSPSSGGLDTQYF. The CDR3 DNA follows: TGCGCCAGCAGCCCCTCTAGCGGGGGGCTGGATACGCAGTATTTT. The chain couples TRBV4-3 to TRBJ2-3; 11 bases line up with TRBD2. Germline assignment: CDR1 LGHNA and CDR2 YSLEER. The V gene end was trimmed by 4 bases and the J gene end by 6 bases; junction bases not matched to a gene: 6. The CDR3 runs 15 residues.